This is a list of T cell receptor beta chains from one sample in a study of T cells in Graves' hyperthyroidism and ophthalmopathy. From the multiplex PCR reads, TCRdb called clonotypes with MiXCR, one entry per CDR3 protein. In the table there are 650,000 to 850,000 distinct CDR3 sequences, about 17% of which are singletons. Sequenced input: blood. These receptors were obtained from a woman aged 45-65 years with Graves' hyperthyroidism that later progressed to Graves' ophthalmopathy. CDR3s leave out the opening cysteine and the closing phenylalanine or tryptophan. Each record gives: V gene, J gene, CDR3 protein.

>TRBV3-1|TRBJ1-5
ASSQEYPTGEQPQH
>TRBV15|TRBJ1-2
ATSDLRQSGKAYGYT
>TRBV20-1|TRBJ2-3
SAREDRSYTDTQY
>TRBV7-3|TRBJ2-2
ASSPAGTGELF
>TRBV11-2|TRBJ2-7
ASSLEGQDYEQY
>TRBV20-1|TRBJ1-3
SAGDPGSGNTIY
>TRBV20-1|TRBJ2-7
SASSADEQY
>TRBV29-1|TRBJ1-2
SVDPQGRKYYGYT
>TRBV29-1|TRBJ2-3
STGLAGSTDTQY
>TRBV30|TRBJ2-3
AWSVVAGGTDTQY
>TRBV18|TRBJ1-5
ASSPLGQGQPQH
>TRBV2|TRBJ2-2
ASSETPGLAGGQAGELF
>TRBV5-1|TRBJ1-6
ASSLVSGEANSPLH
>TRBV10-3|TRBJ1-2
AISGGGPSNNYT
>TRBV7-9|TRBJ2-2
ASSLAHNTGELF
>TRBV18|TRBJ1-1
ASSPESTLMNTEAF
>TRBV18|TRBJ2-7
ASSPGAESSYEQY
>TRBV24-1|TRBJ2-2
ATSDPTGTNTGELF
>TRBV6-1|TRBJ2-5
ASRVPGLEETQY
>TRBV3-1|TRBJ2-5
ASSQAPDSPQTQY
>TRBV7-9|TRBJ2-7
ASSSWTGGSYEQY
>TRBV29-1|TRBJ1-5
SVQMGPNQPQH
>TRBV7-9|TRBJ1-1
ASSPLPEAF
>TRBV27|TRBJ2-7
ASSPLTGQGALEQY
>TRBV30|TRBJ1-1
AWSAGGRLLDTEAF
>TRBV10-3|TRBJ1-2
AISGGSYGYT
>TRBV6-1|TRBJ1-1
ASRIGPNTEAF
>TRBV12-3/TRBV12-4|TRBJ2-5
ASSSAVGETQY
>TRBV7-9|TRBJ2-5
ASTLPSGGTYQETQY
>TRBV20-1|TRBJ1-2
SASHSPGYGYT
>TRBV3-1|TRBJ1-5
ASSQVPSDQPQH
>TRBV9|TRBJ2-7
ASSSTGNNEQY
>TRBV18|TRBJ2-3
ASSPRLVSTDTQY